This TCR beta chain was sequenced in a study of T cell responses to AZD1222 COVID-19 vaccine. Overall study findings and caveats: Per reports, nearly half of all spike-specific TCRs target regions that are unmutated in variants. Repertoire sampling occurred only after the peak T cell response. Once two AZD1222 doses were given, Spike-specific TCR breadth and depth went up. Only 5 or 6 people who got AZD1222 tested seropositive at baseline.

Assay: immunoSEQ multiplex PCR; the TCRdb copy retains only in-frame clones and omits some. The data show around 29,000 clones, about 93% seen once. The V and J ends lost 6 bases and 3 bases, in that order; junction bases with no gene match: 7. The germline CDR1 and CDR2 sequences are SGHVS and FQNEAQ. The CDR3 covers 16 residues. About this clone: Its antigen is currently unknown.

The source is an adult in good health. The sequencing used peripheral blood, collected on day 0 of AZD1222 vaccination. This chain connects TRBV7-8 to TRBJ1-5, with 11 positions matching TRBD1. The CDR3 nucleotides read TGTGCCAGCAGTTCCGGGACAGGGGGTAACAATCAGCCCCAGCATTTT. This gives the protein CASSSGTGGNNQPQHF.